This T cell receptor (beta chain) was observed in a study of T cells in localized non-small cell lung cancer. The assay was immunoSEQ multiplex PCR, and TCRdb's table has in-frame clones only and misses some. The top ten hold roughly 23% of the sample, which has under 25,000 clones, about nine tenths seen once. The sequence derives from a man aged 35-69 years with stage I squamous cell lung carcinoma. The sample here was peripheral blood, taken before any cancer treatment.

CDR3 nucleotide sequence: TGTGCCAGCAGTGAAGCAGGGCAAGGATGGCATGAGCAGTTCTTC. Protein product: CASSEAGQGWHEQFF. The chain combines TRBV2 with TRBJ2-1; unclear D gene. This CDR3 has 15 residues. Deletions cut 0 bases from V and 8 bases from J, with 14 bases between. In germline, CDR1 is SNHLY, CDR2 FYNNEI.